This TCR beta chain was observed in a study of cytomegalovirus exposure and HLA in healthy donors. Clones were sequenced by immunoSEQ multiplex PCR, and TCRdb holds only the in-frame ones, with some missing. The table lists 140,000 to 150,000 clones, 87% of them singletons. The V end was cut by 8 bases, the J end by 0 bases, with 15 bases between. The CDR3 extends over 15 amino acids. Looked up from germline, CDR1 is SGHNT and CDR2 is YYREEE (reference sequence). What was sequenced was PBMCs. The gene calls are TRBV5-4 and TRBJ1-3, with D maybe TRBD1 (5 bases). This TCR was recovered from a man younger than 35 in good health and CMV-seropositive. CDR3 nucleotide sequence: TGTGCCAGTAGCGACCGGGGGAGCTCTGGAAACACCATATATTTT. It translates to CASSDRGSSGNTIYF.